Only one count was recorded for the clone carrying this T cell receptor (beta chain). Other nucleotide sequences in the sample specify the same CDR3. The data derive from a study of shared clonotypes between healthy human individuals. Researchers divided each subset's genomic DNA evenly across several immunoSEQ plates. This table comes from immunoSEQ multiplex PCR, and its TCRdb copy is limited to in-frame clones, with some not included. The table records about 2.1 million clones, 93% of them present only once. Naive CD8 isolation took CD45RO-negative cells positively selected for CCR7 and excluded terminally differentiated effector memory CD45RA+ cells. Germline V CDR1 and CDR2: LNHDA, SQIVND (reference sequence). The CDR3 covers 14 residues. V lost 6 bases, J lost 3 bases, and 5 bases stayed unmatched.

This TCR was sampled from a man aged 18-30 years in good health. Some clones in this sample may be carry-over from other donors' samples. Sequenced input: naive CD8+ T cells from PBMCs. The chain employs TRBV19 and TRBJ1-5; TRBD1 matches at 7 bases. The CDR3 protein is CASSDRDYNQPQHF. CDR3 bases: TGTGCCAGTAGCGACAGGGATTACAATCAGCCCCAGCATTTT.